What follows are 14 T cell receptor beta chains derived from one specimen sequenced in a study of CD8 T cells in ankylosing spondylitis. TCRdb itself ran the 5' RACE reads through MiXCR, one entry per CDR3 protein. The sample has around 40,000 distinct CDR3 sequences; 2.7% are singletons. Sample: blood, either unsorted or a sorted T cell fraction (not recorded which). The source of these receptors is a male donor with ankylosing spondylitis or in good health (not recorded which).

This clonotype was observed many times. In DNA form, the CDR3 reads TGTGCCAGCAGCGCCTCGCCCGCAGGGGAAGATACGCAGTATTTT. Translating it yields CASSASPAGEDTQYF. V gene TRBV9 combines with J gene TRBJ2-3; D might be TRBD1 (6 bases). Germline assignment: CDR1 SGDLS and CDR2 YYNGEE. The CDR3 loop spans 15 amino acids. V lost 3 bases, J lost 5 bases, and 16 bases lay in between. The whole variable domain, remainder taken from reference TRBV9 and TRBJ2-3, is DSGVTQTPKHLITATGQRVTLRCSPRSGDLSVYWYQQSLDQGLQFLIQYYNGEERAKGNILERFSAQQFPDLHSELNLSSLELGDSALYFCASSASPAGEDTQYFGPGTRLTVL.

This chain uses TRBV9 with TRBJ1-1; D remains ambiguous. V dropped 2 bases and J dropped 0 bases, with 8 bases sitting between them. This CDR3 has 14 residues. Germline assignment: CDR1 SGDLS and CDR2 YYNGEE. The CDR3, as DNA: TGTGCCAGCAGCGTTCAGACCATGAACACTGAAGCTTTCTTT. Protein sequence: CASSVQTMNTEAFF.

This clonotype was seen ten or more times. V usage is TRBV9 and J usage is TRBJ2-2; 7 bases line up with TRBD1. The J segment lost 1 base and the V segment lost 5 bases, leaving 8 bases of the junction unmatched. Germline-derived CDR1 and CDR2 are SGDLS and YYNGEE. The CDR3 consists of 16 residues. The CDR3: CASSVRGTVNTGELFF. CDR3 nucleotide sequence: TGTGCCAGCAGTGTTAGGGGGACAGTGAACACCGGGGAGCTGTTTTTT.

There are many counts of this clonotype. The V and J genes are TRBV9 and TRBJ2-7; TRBD2 agrees at 7 bases. Trimming cost V 4 bases and J 3 bases; bases outside gene matches: 13. The CDR3 runs to 16 residues. Germline lookup yields CDR1 SGDLS and CDR2 YYNGEE. The CDR3, as DNA: TGTGCCAGCAGCCCCCAAGGGGAGGGACTTGGCTACGAGCAGTACTTC. Its translation: CASSPQGEGLGYEQYF.

Many counts were recorded for this clonotype. This chain uses TRBV9 with TRBJ2-3; 11 bases map to TRBD1. J gave up 5 bases and V 2 bases, and 4 bases lay outside the gene matches. This CDR3 contains 15 residues. In germline, CDR1 is SGDLS, CDR2 YYNGEE. CDR3: CASSVDRGQRDTQYF. The CDR3 region has the DNA TGTGCCAGCAGCGTGGACAGGGGGCAAAGAGATACGCAGTATTTT.

The table lists this clonotype with many counts. J is TRBJ2-2 and V is TRBV9, with D possibly TRBD2 on 5 matching bases. Per germline, CDR1 SGDLS and CDR2 YYNGEE. This CDR3 contains 17 residues. V lost 0 bases and J 0 bases, leaving 12 bases between the germline ends. The DNA of the CDR3 is TGTGCCAGCAGCGTAGGGGCTAGCAACGCGAACACCGGGGAGCTGTTTTTT. Residues: CASSVGASNANTGELFF.

This clonotype came up many times. The V gene is TRBV9, the J gene TRBJ2-1; TRBD2 agrees at 14 bases. V gave up 4 bases and J gave up 4 bases; unmatched junction bases: 4. Per germline, CDR1 SGDLS and CDR2 YYNGEE. The CDR3 spans 16 residues. DNA for the CDR3: TGTGCCAGCAGCATCCGGACTAGCGGGAGGTACAATGAGCAGTTCTTC. Its protein product is CASSIRTSGRYNEQFF.

This clonotype was observed many times. This sequence joins TRBV9 and TRBJ2-5; possible D gene TRBD1, 5 bases. The CDR3 runs to 15 residues. Per the germline V gene, CDR1 is SGDLS and CDR2 is YYNGEE. V gave up 0 bases and J gave up 5 bases, with 14 bases separating them. DNA of the CDR3: TGTGCCAGCAGCGTAGGTCATGGGGCTTTTGAGACCCAGTACTTC. This codes for CASSVGHGAFETQYF.

At least ten counts were recorded for this clonotype. The chain links TRBV9 to TRBJ2-1, with 8 positions matching TRBD2. The CDR3 extends over 13 amino acids. Trimming at V came to 3 bases and at J to 8 bases, leaving 4 bases not matched to a gene. Per the germline V gene, CDR1 is SGDLS and CDR2 is YYNGEE. The DNA for the CDR3 is TGTGCCAGCAGCGCCGGGACTAGGGATGAGCAGTTCTTC. Translation: CASSAGTRDEQFF.

At least ten counts were recorded for this clonotype. CDR3 amino acids: CASSVAGTGLEQYF. As DNA, the CDR3 is TGTGCCAGCAGCGTAGCAGGGACAGGGTTAGAGCAGTACTTC. The gene calls are TRBV9 and TRBJ2-7; TRBD1 agrees at 9 bases. The CDR3 loop spans 14 amino acids. Germline V lookup: CDR1 SGDLS, CDR2 YYNGEE. J gave up 7 bases and V 0 bases, and 5 bases lay outside the gene matches. The full variable domain, completed using reference TRBV9 and TRBJ2-7, is DSGVTQTPKHLITATGQRVTLRCSPRSGDLSVYWYQQSLDQGLQFLIQYYNGEERAKGNILERFSAQQFPDLHSELNLSSLELGDSALYFCASSVAGTGLEQYFGPGTRLTVT.

This clonotype showed up many times. The chain uses TRBV9 and TRBJ1-1, with no clear D. The CDR3 spans 14 residues. Trimming cost V 0 bases and J 0 bases, with 6 bases left between them. Germline V gene data show CDR1 as SGDLS and CDR2 as YYNGEE. The chain's CDR3 is CASSVVAVNTEAFF. DNA for the CDR3: TGTGCCAGCAGCGTAGTAGCTGTGAACACTGAAGCTTTCTTT.

This clonotype was detected ten times or more. V usage is TRBV9 and J usage is TRBJ2-7; 8 bases align to TRBD1. This CDR3 has 15 residues. The germline V gene has CDR1 SGDLS and CDR2 YYNGEE. V lost 3 bases and J lost 1; bases outside the gene matches: 6. CDR3 loop: CASSERQGPSYEQYF. In nucleotides, the CDR3 is TGTGCCAGCAGCGAACGACAGGGGCCTTCCTACGAGCAGTACTTC. Full variable domain (missing parts from reference TRBV9 and TRBJ2-7): DSGVTQTPKHLITATGQRVTLRCSPRSGDLSVYWYQQSLDQGLQFLIQYYNGEERAKGNILERFSAQQFPDLHSELNLSSLELGDSALYFCASSERQGPSYEQYFGPGTRLTVT.

V and J are TRBV9 and TRBJ2-1, with TRBD2 matching over 9 bases. This CDR3 region has 16 residues. Germline V gene sequence: CDR1 SGDLS, CDR2 YYNGEE. The junction had 16 bases not matched to a gene; V was cut back by 7 bases and J by 8 bases. The CDR3 region is CASSRTSALGAYEQFF. As DNA, the CDR3 is TGTGCCAGCTCAAGGACTAGCGCGCTCGGGGCATATGAGCAGTTCTTC. The entire variable domain, with the rest obtained from reference TRBV9 and TRBJ2-1, is as follows: DSGVTQTPKHLITATGQRVTLRCSPRSGDLSVYWYQQSLDQGLQFLIQYYNGEERAKGNILERFSAQQFPDLHSELNLSSLELGDSALYFCASSRTSALGAYEQFFGPGTRLTVL.

This clonotype was picked up many times. The chain combines TRBV9 with TRBJ2-4; TRBD1 aligns across 9 bases. V shed 3 bases and J 11 bases; nucleotides not matched to a gene: 6. The germline V gene has CDR1 SGDLS and CDR2 YYNGEE. The CDR3 spans 13 residues. The CDR3 sequence: CASSARDREVQYF. The CDR3 DNA is TGTGCCAGCAGCGCGAGGGACAGGGAGGTTCAGTACTTC.